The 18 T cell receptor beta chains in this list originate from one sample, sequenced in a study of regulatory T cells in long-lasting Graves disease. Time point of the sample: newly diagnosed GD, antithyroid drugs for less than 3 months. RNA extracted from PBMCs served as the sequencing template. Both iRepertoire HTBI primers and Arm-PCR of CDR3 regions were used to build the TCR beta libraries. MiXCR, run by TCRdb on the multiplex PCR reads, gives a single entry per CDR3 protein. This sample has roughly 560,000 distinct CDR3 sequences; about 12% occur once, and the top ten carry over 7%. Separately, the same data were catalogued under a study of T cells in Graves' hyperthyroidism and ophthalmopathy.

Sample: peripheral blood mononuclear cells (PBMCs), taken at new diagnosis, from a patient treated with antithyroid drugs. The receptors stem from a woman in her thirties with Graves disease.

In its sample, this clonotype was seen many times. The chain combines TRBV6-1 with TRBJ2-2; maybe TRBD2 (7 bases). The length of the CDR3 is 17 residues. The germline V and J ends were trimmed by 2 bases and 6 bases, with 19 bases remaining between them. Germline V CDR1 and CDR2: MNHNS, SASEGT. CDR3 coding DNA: TGTGCCAGCAGTGAAAAATCAAAGGGGGGGATGGCCGGGGAGCTGTTTTTT. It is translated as CASSEKSKGGMAGELFF.

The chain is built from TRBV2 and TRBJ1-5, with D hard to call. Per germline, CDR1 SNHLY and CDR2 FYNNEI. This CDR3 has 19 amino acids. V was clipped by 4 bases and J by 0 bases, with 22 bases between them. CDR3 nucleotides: TGTGCCAGCAGTGTTTTTAGAGACGCGGGCGGATATAGCAATCAGCCCCAGCATTTT. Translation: CASSVFRDAGGYSNQPQHF.

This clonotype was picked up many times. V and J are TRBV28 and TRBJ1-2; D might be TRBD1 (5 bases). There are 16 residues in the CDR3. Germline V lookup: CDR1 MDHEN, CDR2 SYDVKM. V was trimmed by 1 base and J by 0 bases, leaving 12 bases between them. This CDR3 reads CASSLSGGWPNYGYTF. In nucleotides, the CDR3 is TGTGCCAGCAGTTTATCTGGGGGTTGGCCTAACTATGGCTACACCTTC.

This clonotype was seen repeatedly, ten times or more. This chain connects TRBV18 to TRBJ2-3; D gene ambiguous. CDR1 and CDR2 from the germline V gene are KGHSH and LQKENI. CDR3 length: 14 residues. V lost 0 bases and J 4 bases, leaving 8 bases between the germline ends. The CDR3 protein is CASSPPRPADTQYF. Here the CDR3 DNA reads TGTGCCAGCTCACCACCTAGGCCGGCAGATACGCAGTATTTT. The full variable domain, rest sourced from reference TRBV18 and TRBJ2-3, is NAGVMQNPRHLVRRRGQEARLRCSPMKGHSHVYWYRQLPEEGLKFMVYLQKENIIDESGMPKERFSAEFPKEGPSILRIQQVVRGDSAAYFCASSPPRPADTQYFGPGTRLTVL.

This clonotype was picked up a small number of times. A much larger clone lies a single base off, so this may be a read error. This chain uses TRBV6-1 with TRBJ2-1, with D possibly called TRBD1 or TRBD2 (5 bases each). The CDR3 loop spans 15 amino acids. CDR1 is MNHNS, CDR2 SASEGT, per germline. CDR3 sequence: CASSAGTSYYNGQFF. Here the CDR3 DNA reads TGTGCCAGCAGTGCCGGGACCTCGTACTACAATGGGCAGTTCTTC.

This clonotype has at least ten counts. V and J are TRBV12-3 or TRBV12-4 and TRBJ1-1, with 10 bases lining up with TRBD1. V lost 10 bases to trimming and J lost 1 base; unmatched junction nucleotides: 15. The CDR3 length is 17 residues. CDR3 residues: CATRPLGQGVENTEAFF. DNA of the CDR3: TGTGCCACCAGACCCCTCGGACAGGGGGTTGAGAACACTGAAGCTTTCTTT.

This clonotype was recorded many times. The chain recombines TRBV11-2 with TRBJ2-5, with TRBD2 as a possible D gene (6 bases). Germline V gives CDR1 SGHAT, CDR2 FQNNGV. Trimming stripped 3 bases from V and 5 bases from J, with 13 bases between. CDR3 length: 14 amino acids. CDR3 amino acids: CASSFGLLAETQYF. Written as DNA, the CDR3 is TGTGCCAGCAGCTTCGGGTTACTAGCCGAGACCCAGTACTTC.

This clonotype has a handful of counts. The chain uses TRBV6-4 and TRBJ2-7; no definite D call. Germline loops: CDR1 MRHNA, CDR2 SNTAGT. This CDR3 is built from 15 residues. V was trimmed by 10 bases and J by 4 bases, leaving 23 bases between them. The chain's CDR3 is CAIIGRRSQPYEQYF. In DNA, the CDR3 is TGTGCCATCATCGGACGACGGTCCCAGCCGTACGAGCAGTACTTC.

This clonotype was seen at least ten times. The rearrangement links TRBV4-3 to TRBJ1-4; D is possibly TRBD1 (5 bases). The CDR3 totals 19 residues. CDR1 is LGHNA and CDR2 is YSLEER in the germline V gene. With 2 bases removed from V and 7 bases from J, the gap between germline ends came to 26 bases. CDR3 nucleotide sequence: TGCGCCAGCAGCCAAACCTGGGACGGTGTTAGCGGGCTCCTTGAAAAACTGTTTTTT. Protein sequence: CASSQTWDGVSGLLEKLFF.

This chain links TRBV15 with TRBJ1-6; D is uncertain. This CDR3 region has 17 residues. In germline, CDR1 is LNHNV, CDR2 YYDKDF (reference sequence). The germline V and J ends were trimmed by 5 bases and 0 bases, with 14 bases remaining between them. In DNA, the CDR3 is TGTGCCACCAGCGCCCGAGGATCGAGCTCCTATAATTCACCCCTCCACTTT. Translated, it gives CATSARGSSSYNSPLHF.

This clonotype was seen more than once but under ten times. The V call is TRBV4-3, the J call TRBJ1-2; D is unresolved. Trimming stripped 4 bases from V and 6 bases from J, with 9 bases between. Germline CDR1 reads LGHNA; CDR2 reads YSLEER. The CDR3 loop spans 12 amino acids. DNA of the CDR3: TGCGCCAGCAGCCCAGAATTAGATGGCTACACCTTC. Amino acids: CASSPELDGYTF.

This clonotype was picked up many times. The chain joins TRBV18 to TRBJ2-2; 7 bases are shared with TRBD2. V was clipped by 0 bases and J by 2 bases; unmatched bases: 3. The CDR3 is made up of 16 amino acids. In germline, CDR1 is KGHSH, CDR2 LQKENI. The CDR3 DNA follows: TGTGCCAGCTCACCACCGACAGCGGGAAACACCGGGGAGCTGTTTTTT. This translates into CASSPPTAGNTGELFF.

The CDR3 reads CASSYGSLAGFIQYF. CDR3 bases: TGTGCCAGCAGTTATGGCAGTTTAGCGGGATTTATTCAGTACTTC. V usage is TRBV6-2 or TRBV6-3 and J usage is TRBJ2-4, with 8 bases aligning to TRBD2. Germline V gene data show CDR1 as MNHEY and CDR2 as SVGEGT. Losses at the gene ends were 3 bases for V and 10 bases for J; bases not matched to a gene: 11. The CDR3 sequence is 15 residues long.

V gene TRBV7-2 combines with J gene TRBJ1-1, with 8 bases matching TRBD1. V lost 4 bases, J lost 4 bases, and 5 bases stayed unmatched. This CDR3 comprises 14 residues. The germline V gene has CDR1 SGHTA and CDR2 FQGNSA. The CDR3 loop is CASSSPDRGTEAFF. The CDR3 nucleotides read TGTGCCAGCAGCTCGCCCGACAGGGGCACTGAAGCTTTCTTT.

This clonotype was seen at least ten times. This chain's CDR3 is CATSDGQTEIYEQYF. The DNA for the CDR3 is TGTGCCACCAGTGACGGTCAGACAGAGATCTACGAGCAGTACTTC. The gene calls are TRBV24-1 and TRBJ2-7; D is possibly TRBD1 (5 bases). V was cut by 4 bases and J by 3 bases, with 15 bases left in between. The V gene's germline CDR1 is KGHDR and CDR2 SFDVKD. The CDR3 consists of 15 residues.

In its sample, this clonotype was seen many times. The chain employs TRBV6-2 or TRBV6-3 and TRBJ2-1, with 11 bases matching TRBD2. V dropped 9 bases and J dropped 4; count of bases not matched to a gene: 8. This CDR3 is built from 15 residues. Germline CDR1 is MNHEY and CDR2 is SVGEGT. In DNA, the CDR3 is TGTGCCAGTCAGCCCACTAGCGGGAGTTACAATGAGCAGTTCTTC. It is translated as CASQPTSGSYNEQFF.

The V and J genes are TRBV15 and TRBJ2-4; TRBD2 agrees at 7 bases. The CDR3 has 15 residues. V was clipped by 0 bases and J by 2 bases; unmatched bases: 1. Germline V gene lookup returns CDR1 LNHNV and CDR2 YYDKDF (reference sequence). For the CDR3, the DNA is TGTGCCACCAGCAGAGAGGGGGGGACCAAAAACATTCAGTACTTC. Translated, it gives CATSREGGTKNIQYF. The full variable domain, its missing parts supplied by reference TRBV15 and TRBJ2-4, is DAMVIQNPRYQVTQFGKPVTLSCSQTLNHNVMYWYQQKSSQAPKLLFHYYDKDFNNEADTPDNFQSRRPNTSFCFLDIRSPGLGDTAMYLCATSREGGTKNIQYFGAGTRLSVL.

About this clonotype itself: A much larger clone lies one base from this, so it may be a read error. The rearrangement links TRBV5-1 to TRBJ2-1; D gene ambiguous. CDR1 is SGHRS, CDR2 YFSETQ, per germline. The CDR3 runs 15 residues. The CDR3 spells CASSPTPYSYNQQFF. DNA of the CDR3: TGCGCCAGCAGCCCAACCCCTTACTCCTACAATCAGCAGTTCTTC.